These 22 T cell receptor beta chains came from one sample sequenced in a study of PD-1 blockade in classical Hodgkin lymphoma. Specified time point: newly diagnosed, previously untreated cHL patient sample. CD8+ T cell isolation from thawed PBMCs was performed by magnetic negative selection. Produced via immunoSEQ multiplex PCR; TCRdb's table is partial and in-frame only. The sample comprises about 21,000 clones, around nine tenths of which are singletons, and roughly 7% rests with the top ten. The sequencing input was CD8+ T cells from blood. These receptors were obtained from a human donor with classical Hodgkin lymphoma.

V and J are TRBV29-1 and TRBJ1-2; D gene ambiguous. The V end was cut by 4 bases, the J end by 3 bases, with 15 bases between. Germline assignment: CDR1 SQVTM and CDR2 ANQGSEA. CDR3 size: 14 residues. This chain's CDR3 is CSVGGIDDDYGYTF. In DNA, the CDR3 is TGCAGCGTTGGTGGTATCGATGACGACTATGGCTACACCTTC.

V gene TRBV9 combines with J gene TRBJ2-3, with 12 bases identical to TRBD2. V was pared by 4 bases and J by 6 bases, with 9 bases of the junction left unmatched. CDR1 is SGDLS and CDR2 is YYNGEE in the germline V gene. This CDR3 comprises 16 residues. CDR3 protein: CASSKLAGGPYDTQYF. The CDR3 nucleotides read TGTGCCAGCAGCAAGCTAGCGGGGGGGCCATATGATACGCAGTATTTT. Based on the CDR3 plus reference TRBV9 and TRBJ2-3, the full variable domain is DSGVTQTPKHLITATGQRVTLRCSPRSGDLSVYWYQQSLDQGLQFLIQYYNGEERAKGNILERFSAQQFPDLHSELNLSSLELGDSALYFCASSKLAGGPYDTQYFGPGTRLTVL.

The chain combines TRBV2 with TRBJ2-1, with 11 bases lining up with TRBD2. Losses at the gene ends were 4 bases for V and 4 bases for J; bases not matched to a gene: 6. Germline V CDR1 and CDR2: SNHLY, FYNNEI. The CDR3 loop spans 16 amino acids. The CDR3 DNA sequence: TGTGCCAGCAGTGCTAGCGGGGGGCAATTTTACAATGAGCAGTTCTTC. Amino acid sequence: CASSASGGQFYNEQFF.

The genes are TRBV11-2 and TRBJ2-3, with TRBD2 identical over 8 bases. The CDR3 sequence is 15 residues long. Trimming cost V 2 bases and J 0 bases; bases outside gene matches: 1. Germline V gives CDR1 SGHAT, CDR2 FQNNGV. CDR3 coding DNA: TGTGCCAGCAGCTTATCTAGCGGGAGCACAGATACGCAGTATTTT. This encodes CASSLSSGSTDTQYF.

The genes are TRBV5-1 and TRBJ2-7; 13 bases map to TRBD2. The germline gives CDR1 SGHRS, CDR2 YFSETQ. V lost 4 bases and J lost 6; bases outside the gene matches: 7. This CDR3 spans 15 amino acids. The CDR3 DNA is TGCGCCAGCAGCGGGGGGACTAGCGGGGCAAGCGAGCAGTACTTC. Protein: CASSGGTSGASEQYF.

This clone was observed a few times. The chain employs TRBV10-2 and TRBJ2-2, with TRBD2 matching over 8 bases. CDR3 size: 16 residues. Trimming took 3 bases from V and 1 from J; bases not matched to a gene: 4. Per the germline V gene, CDR1 is WSHSY and CDR2 is SAAADI. The CDR3 DNA sequence: TGCGCCAGCAGTGATCCCGGGGGGGAGAACACCGGGGAGCTGTTTTTT. Its translation: CASSDPGGENTGELFF.

The V call is TRBV5-1, the J call TRBJ1-2, with 8 bases aligning to TRBD1. Losses at the gene ends were 0 bases for V and 5 bases for J; bases not matched to a gene: 15. CDR3 length: 18 amino acids. Germline V gene data show CDR1 as SGHRS and CDR2 as YFSETQ. In DNA, the CDR3 is TGCGCCAGCAGCTTGGTCCCGACAGGGGCAGAGGGCCTATATGGCTACACCTTC. Translated, it gives CASSLVPTGAEGLYGYTF.

A remark on this clone: The junction does not match germline at one end; this may be a read error. J is TRBJ1-1 and V is TRBV5-1; TRBD1 matches at 7 bases. CDR1 is SGHRS and CDR2 is YFSETQ in the germline V gene. The CDR3 runs 15 residues. This chain's CDR3 is CASSSVMTGNSEAFF. CDR3 coding DNA: TGCGCCAGCAGCTCGGTAATGACAGGGAACTCTGAAGCTTTCTTT.

The rearrangement joins TRBV27 to TRBJ1-3; D is undetermined. The CDR3 length is 15 residues. The V end lost 3 bases, the J end lost 8 bases, and 17 bases lay between the germline ends. Germline V lookup: CDR1 MNHEY, CDR2 SMNVEV (reference sequence). Written as DNA, the CDR3 is TGTGCCAGCAGTTTTTCACCAGACAAGCCGGACACCATATATTTT. Its protein is CASSFSPDKPDTIYF.

The V call is TRBV28, the J call TRBJ2-7; perhaps TRBD1 as D (5 bases). Trimming removed 4 bases from V and 3 bases from J, with 19 bases in between. Germline loops: CDR1 MDHEN, CDR2 SYDVKM. This CDR3 comprises 16 residues. CDR3 coding DNA: TGTGCCAGCAGTTGGGATAGGGGCCCGAGGAGCTACGAGCAGTACTTC. Translation: CASSWDRGPRSYEQYF.

The chain uses TRBV4-2 and TRBJ2-1, with 8 bases matching TRBD2. The CDR3 extends over 16 amino acids. After removal of 0 bases from V and 4 bases from J, the junction contained 5 bases not matched to a gene. Germline V lookup: CDR1 LGHNA, CDR2 YNFKEQ. The CDR3: CASSQDSGGAYNEQFF. The CDR3 nucleotides read TGTGCCAGCAGCCAAGATTCGGGAGGGGCTTACAATGAGCAGTTCTTC.

The chain links TRBV7-2 to TRBJ1-2; 7 nucleotides align to TRBD1. V lost 3 bases and J lost 5; bases outside the gene matches: 9. Germline lookup yields CDR1 SGHTA and CDR2 FQGNSA. This CDR3 contains 15 residues. The CDR3 region has the DNA TGTGCCAGCAGCTTCACAGGGGACCCTTCATATGGCTACACCTTC. Its protein is CASSFTGDPSYGYTF.

The CDR3: CASSLFRAGEGPLHF. CDR3 DNA sequence: TGTGCCAGCAGTTTATTCCGGGCCGGGGAGGGACCCCTCCACTTT. The chain couples TRBV28 to TRBJ1-6; no reliable D call. This CDR3 has 15 residues. The V gene lost 1 base and the J gene lost 12 bases, with 16 bases spanning the gap. CDR1 is MDHEN and CDR2 is SYDVKM in the germline V gene.

The chain carries TRBV10-3 and TRBJ1-6; TRBD1 matches 7 bases. With V trimmed by 6 bases and J by 6 bases, 5 bases remained unmatched. Germline loops: CDR1 ENHRY, CDR2 SYGVKD. CDR3 length: 14 amino acids. CDR3 region: CAISQDRSNSPLHF. The CDR3 DNA sequence: TGTGCCATCAGCCAGGACAGGAGTAATTCACCCCTCCACTTT.

The chain uses TRBV5-1 and TRBJ2-5; 7 bases align to TRBD1. The germline gives CDR1 SGHRS, CDR2 YFSETQ. This CDR3 has 16 amino acids. Trimming took 3 bases from V and 4 from J; bases not matched to a gene: 12. Here the CDR3 DNA reads TGCGCCAGCAGCTCGTATCCAGACAGGGTTCTAGAGACCCAGTACTTC. Translated: CASSSYPDRVLETQYF.

The V and J genes are TRBV5-1 and TRBJ2-3; D call uncertain. V lost 1 base to trimming and J lost 4 bases, with 10 bases between them. Looked up from germline, CDR1 is SGHRS and CDR2 is YFSETQ. The CDR3 extends over 14 amino acids. DNA of the CDR3: TGCGCCAGCAGCTTGCTTGTTTCAGCAGATACGCAGTATTTT. Translating gives CASSLLVSADTQYF.

The chain links TRBV4-1 to TRBJ1-5; unclear D gene. Per germline, CDR1 MGHRA and CDR2 YSYEKL. The CDR3 totals 16 residues. Trimming pared 1 base from V and 10 bases from J, leaving 20 bases between. The CDR3 spells CASSQGGGLTINPQHF. CDR3 nucleotides: TGCGCCAGCAGCCAAGGCGGCGGGTTAACTATTAACCCCCAGCATTTT.

CDR3 protein: CASRPREQETQYF. DNA of the CDR3: TGTGCCAGCAGACCGAGGGAGCAGGAGACCCAGTACTTC. The V and J genes are TRBV5-4 and TRBJ2-5, with D possibly TRBD2 on 5 matching bases. The CDR3 length is 13 residues. Trimming stripped 5 bases from V and 5 bases from J, with 13 bases between. Per germline, CDR1 SGHNT and CDR2 YYREEE (reference sequence).

The chain couples TRBV29-1 to TRBJ2-3; D is unresolved. CDR1 SQVTM and CDR2 ANQGSEA come from the germline V gene. Trimming left V 7 bases short and J 6 bases short, with 14 bases between. This CDR3 region has 12 residues. CDR3 bases: TGCAGCGCGTCTGACGGTTCTGATACGCAGTATTTT. Its translation: CSASDGSDTQYF.

This sequence joins TRBV15 and TRBJ2-7; D gene uncertain. The CDR3 is made up of 14 amino acids. Germline V gene lookup returns CDR1 LNHNV and CDR2 YYDKDF (reference sequence). Trimming stripped 0 bases from V and 4 bases from J, with 10 bases between. CDR3 amino acids: CATSRDRQTYEQYF. CDR3 coding DNA: TGTGCCACCAGCAGAGACCGCCAGACTTACGAGCAGTACTTC. The full variable domain, its missing parts supplied by reference TRBV15 and TRBJ2-7, is DAMVIQNPRYQVTQFGKPVTLSCSQTLNHNVMYWYQQKSSQAPKLLFHYYDKDFNNEADTPDNFQSRRPNTSFCFLDIRSPGLGDTAMYLCATSRDRQTYEQYFGPGTRLTVT.

The rearrangement uses TRBV7-2 and TRBJ1-1; D perhaps matches TRBD1 (5 bases). The CDR3 is 15 amino acids. Trimming stripped 2 bases from V and 11 bases from J, with 21 bases between. CDR1 is SGHTA, CDR2 FQGNSA, per germline. This chain's CDR3 is CASSLRWSQGNDAFF. Written as DNA, the CDR3 is TGTGCCAGCAGCTTAAGGTGGAGTCAGGGCAACGATGCTTTCTTT. The full variable domain, rest sourced from reference TRBV7-2 and TRBJ1-1, is GAGVSQSPSNKVTEKGKDVELRCDPISGHTALYWYRQSLGQGLEFLIYFQGNSAPDKSGLPSDRFSAERTGGSVSTLTIQRTQQEDSAVYLCASSLRWSQGNDAFFGQGTRLTVV.

The chain carries TRBV4-2 and TRBJ1-5; the match to TRBD1 covers 7 bases. With 1 base clipped from V and 3 bases from J, the junction kept 6 bases outside the gene matches. The CDR3 is 16 residues long. Per the germline V gene, CDR1 is LGHNA and CDR2 is YNFKEQ. The chain's CDR3 is CASSQVGTASNQPQHF. In nucleotides, the CDR3 is TGTGCCAGCAGCCAAGTTGGGACAGCCTCCAATCAGCCCCAGCATTTT.